This T cell receptor beta chain was recorded in a study of Graves' ophthalmopathy and Graves' hyperthyroidism. Looking at the study overall: The authors defined stable hyperthyroidism as no ophthalmopathy within 18 months of follow-up.

Germline-derived CDR1 and CDR2 are SGHTA and FQGNSA. This CDR3 has 14 residues. V was shortened by 4 bases and J by 2 bases, with 9 bases between the two germline ends. Amplified material comprised TCR beta CDR3 regions derived from RNA transcripts. HTBI-primed RT-PCR formed the first round, and a multiplex PCR formed the second. TCRdb fed the multiplex PCR reads into MiXCR, producing one record per CDR3 protein. This sample has 500,000 to 700,000 distinct CDR3 sequences, with just under 40% found just once. The receptor comes from an adult man with Graves' hyperthyroidism. The sequencing input was peripheral blood or thyroid tissue (not recorded which). The chain uses TRBV7-2 and TRBJ1-5, with D uncertain. CDR3 loop: CASSSDGRNQPQHF. CDR3 DNA: TGTGCCAGCAGCTCGGACGGACGCAATCAGCCCCAGCATTTT.